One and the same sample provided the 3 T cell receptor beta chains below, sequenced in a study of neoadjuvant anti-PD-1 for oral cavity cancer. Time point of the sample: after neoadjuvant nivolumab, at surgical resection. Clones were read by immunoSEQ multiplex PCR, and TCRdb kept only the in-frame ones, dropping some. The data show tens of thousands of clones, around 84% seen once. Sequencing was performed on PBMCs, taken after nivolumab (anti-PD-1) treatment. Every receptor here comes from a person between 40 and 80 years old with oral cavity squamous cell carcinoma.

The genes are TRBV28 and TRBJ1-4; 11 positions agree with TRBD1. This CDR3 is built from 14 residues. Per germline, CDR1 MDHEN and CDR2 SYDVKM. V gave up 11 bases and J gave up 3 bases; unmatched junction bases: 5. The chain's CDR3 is CAAGQGGANEKLFF. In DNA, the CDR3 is TGTGCCGCGGGACAGGGGGGAGCTAATGAAAAACTGTTTTTT.

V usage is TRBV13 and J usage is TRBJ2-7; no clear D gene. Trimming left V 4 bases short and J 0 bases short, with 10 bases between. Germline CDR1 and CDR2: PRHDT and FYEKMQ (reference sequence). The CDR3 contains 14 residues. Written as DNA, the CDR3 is TGTGCCAGCAGCTCCAACGGGCTCTCCTACGAGCAGTACTTC. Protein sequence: CASSSNGLSYEQYF.

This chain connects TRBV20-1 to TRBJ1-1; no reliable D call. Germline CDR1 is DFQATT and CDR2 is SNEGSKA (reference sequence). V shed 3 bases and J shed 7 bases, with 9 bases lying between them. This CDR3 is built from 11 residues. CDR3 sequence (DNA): TGCAGTGCTAGTCTGGCGTTTGAAGCTTTCTTT. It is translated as CSASLAFEAFF.